The 3 T cell receptor beta chains in this list originate from one sample, sequenced in a study of cytomegalovirus exposure and HLA in healthy donors. Vbeta (60) and Jbeta (13) primers were used in the PCR. Using immunoSEQ multiplex PCR, the repertoire was profiled, and TCRdb retains in-frame clones only, with some absent. Among about 170,000 clones listed, around 74% were seen once. The sample comprised PBMCs. The source is a female donor in good health and CMV-seronegative.

This chain connects TRBV7-3 to TRBJ2-2; 8 bases are a match to TRBD2. The CDR3 is made up of 18 amino acids. Germline V CDR1 and CDR2: SGHTA, FQGTGA. V lost 5 bases, J lost 5 bases, and 16 bases stayed unmatched. The CDR3 nucleotides read TGTGCCAGCAGCCCTTCACCCGAGCGGGGGAAACGTACCGGGGAGCTGTTTTTT. It yields the protein CASSPSPERGKRTGELFF.

The rearrangement links TRBV5-6 to TRBJ2-3; 10 bases are shared with TRBD2. The CDR3 covers 17 residues. V trimming: 2 bases; J trimming: 5 bases; junction bases outside the gene matches: 11. Germline-derived CDR1 and CDR2 are SGHDT and YYEEEE. This CDR3 is CASSFSPRLAGVDTQYF. Written as DNA, the CDR3 is TGTGCCAGCAGCTTTAGCCCCAGGCTAGCGGGAGTAGATACGCAGTATTTT.

The genes are TRBV20-1 and TRBJ1-2; D possibly corresponds to TRBD1 (5 bases). The germline V and J ends were trimmed by 7 bases and 8 bases, with 14 bases remaining between them. This CDR3 is built from 11 residues. Germline V gene sequence: CDR1 DFQATT, CDR2 SNEGSKA (reference sequence). The CDR3, as DNA: TGCAGTGAAGGCGTGGGGCCGGGCTACACCTTC. This sequence encodes CSEGVGPGYTF.